A selection of T cell receptor beta chains follows, all from one sample in a study of cytomegalovirus exposure and HLA in healthy donors. Repertoires were generated with immunoSEQ multiplex PCR, while TCRdb's copy carries only in-frame clones and drops some. The sample holds fewer than 200,000 clones; roughly 80% are singletons and the top ten take 2.3%. The sample comprised PBMCs. These receptors all come from a male donor in good health and CMV-seronegative. CDR3s include the opening cysteine and the closing phenylalanine or tryptophan.

TRBJ2-5,TRBV4-1,CASSQGERGASETQYF
TRBJ1-1,TRBV5-1,CASSFRGSGNTEAFF
TRBJ1-5,TRBV19,CASSPQLFNQPQHF
TRBJ2-3,TRBV6-1,CASSEILAGGPTDTQYF
TRBJ2-7,TRBV4-2,CASSQDFGGLTYEQYF
TRBJ1-2,TRBV2,CASTAIYRGVNYGYTF
TRBJ2-1,TRBV7-9,CASSRGGVEQFF
TRBJ1-1,TRBV18,CASSQTPTVNTEAFF
TRBJ1-2,TRBV7-9,CASSSWTSGYTF
TRBJ2-7,TRBV6-4,CASPPPTQGIGYEQYF
NA,TRBV6-4,CATSKTGDSYEQYF
TRBJ2-2,TRBV6-5,CASSKTEGELFF
TRBJ2-1,TRBV7-9,CASSLGDLAGVREQFF
TRBJ2-3,TRBV18,CASSPYTDTQYF
TRBJ1-4,TRBV5-6,CASSLGGGLNEKLFF
TRBJ2-1,TRBV19,CASSMWGRPSNEQFF
TRBJ1-5,TRBV4-1,CASSQESLSPINQPQHF
TRBJ2-1,TRBV6-6,CASSRLASTTYNEQFF
TRBJ2-5,TRBV6-6,CASGSGGSVETQYF
TRBJ1-2,TRBV6-1,CASSVGAAAYGYTF
TRBJ1-1,TRBV19,CASSGTLEGEAFF
TRBJ2-1,TRBV15,CATSRDRGDEQFF
TRBJ2-5,TRBV27,CASSNGQGQYF
TRBJ2-5,TRBV9,CASSVAWGVGETQYF
TRBJ2-5,TRBV7-9,CASSPRTSGYNQETQYF
TRBJ2-1,TRBV7-9,CASRMLAGGQYNEQFF
TRBJ1-2,TRBV6-5,CASSADRAPYGYTF
TRBJ2-5,TRBV5-1,CASAVGGGETQYF
TRBJ1-4,TRBV19,CASSMRQGLDEKLFF
TRBJ2-7,TRBV10-2,CASSEPFWTGKYEQYF
TRBJ1-1,TRBV5-4,CASSQAGEAFF
TRBJ2-6,TRBV29-1,CSVTGTGTDVLTF
TRBJ2-7,TRBV5-5,CASSLSARTDSYEQYF
TRBJ1-3,TRBV5-6,CASSSQGTGNTIYF
TRBJ2-3,TRBV19,CASSIRDTQYF
TRBJ1-4,TRBV9,CASSPHRGLRYNEKLFF
TRBJ2-1,TRBV27,CASGSYGGYEQFF
TRBJ1-2,TRBV7-9,CASIHEGWEGYTF
TRBJ1-1,TRBV5-5,CASSLQTGGTEAFF
TRBJ2-2,TRBV6-5,CASRLFPGELFF
TRBJ1-6,TRBV5-1,CASSREGYNSPLHF
TRBJ2-4,TRBV6-6,CASSYSRGRNIQYF
TRBJ2-1,TRBV10-3,CAIRDSQGHYYNEQFF
TRBJ1-6,TRBV19,CATRLNLGHNDSPLHF
TRBJ2-1,TRBV4-1,CASSPRPLRTGSYNEQFF
TRBJ2-5,TRBV5-6,CASSFISSVETQYF
TRBJ2-7,TRBV4-3,CASSQDIGGDEQYF
TRBJ1-1,TRBV4-3,CAGSQDLQGSNTEAFF
TRBJ2-7,TRBV9,CASSVGDSYEQYF
TRBJ1-2,TRBV5-4,CASSLVGRGRGHGYTF
TRBJ2-2,TRBV11-3,CASSLSGNKNTGELFF
TRBJ2-7,TRBV5-1,CASSSQPGLAGYEQYF
TRBJ1-2,TRBV2,CASIRQTLGNYGYTF
TRBJ2-2,TRBV7-6,CASSLGGVNTGELFF